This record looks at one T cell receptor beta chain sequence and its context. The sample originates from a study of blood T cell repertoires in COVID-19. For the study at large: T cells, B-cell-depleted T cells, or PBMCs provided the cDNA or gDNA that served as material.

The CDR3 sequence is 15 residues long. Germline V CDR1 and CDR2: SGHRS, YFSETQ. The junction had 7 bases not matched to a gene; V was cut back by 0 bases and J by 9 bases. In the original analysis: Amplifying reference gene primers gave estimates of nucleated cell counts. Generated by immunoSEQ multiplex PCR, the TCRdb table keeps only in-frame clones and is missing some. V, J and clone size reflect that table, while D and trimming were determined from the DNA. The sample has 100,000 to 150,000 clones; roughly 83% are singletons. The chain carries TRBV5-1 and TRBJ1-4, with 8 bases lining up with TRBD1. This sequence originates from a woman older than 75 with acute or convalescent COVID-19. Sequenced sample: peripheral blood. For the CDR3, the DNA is TGCGCCAGCAGCTTGGAGGCAGGGGGCCTAAAAAAACTGTTTTTT. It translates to CASSLEAGGLKKLFF.